Each of the 24 T cell receptor beta chains below was sequenced from the same sample in a study of blood T cell repertoires in COVID-19. Sequencing used immunoSEQ multiplex PCR; TCRdb keeps in-frame clones, though not all of them. The top ten clones hold more than 4.5% of a sample with fewer than 110,000 clones, roughly 90% of them seen once. The sequencing sample was made of peripheral blood. These receptors originate from a man between 35 and 55 years old with active or convalescent COVID-19.

This clone occurred once. The chain couples TRBV6-5 to TRBJ2-7; TRBD2 matches at 7 bases. V shed 0 bases, J shed 4 bases, and the junction held 6 bases outside the gene matches. There are 15 residues in the CDR3. CDR1 and CDR2 (germline): MNHEY, SVGAGI. CDR3 coding DNA: TGTGCCAGCAGTTACTCGCGACTAGCAGATTACGAGCAGTACTTC. It specifies CASSYSRLADYEQYF.

The chain combines TRBV29-1 with TRBJ2-5; TRBD2 matches at 11 bases. Trimming at V came to 5 bases and at J to 2 bases, leaving 1 base not matched to a gene. Per germline, CDR1 SQVTM and CDR2 ANQGSEA. CDR3 length: 13 amino acids. The CDR3 sequence is CSVRLAGQETQYF. As DNA, the CDR3 is TGCAGCGTTAGACTAGCGGGACAAGAGACCCAGTACTTC. The entire variable domain, with the rest obtained from reference TRBV29-1 and TRBJ2-5, is as follows: SAVISQKPSRDICQRGTSLTIQCQVDSQVTMMFWYRQQPGQSLTLIATANQGSEATYESGFVIDKFPISRPNLTFSTLTVSNMSPEDSSIYLCSVRLAGQETQYFGPGTRLLVL.

The chain joins TRBV19 to TRBJ2-7; 9 bases align to TRBD1. V gave up 7 bases and J gave up 4 bases; unmatched junction bases: 8. Germline CDR1 LNHDA, CDR2 SQIVND (reference sequence). This CDR3 comprises 14 residues. CDR3 DNA: TGTGCCAGTATGAGGGGACAGGGATTTTACGAGCAGTACTTC. Its translation is CASMRGQGFYEQYF.

This chain links TRBV19 with TRBJ1-1; D unclear. CDR1 is LNHDA, CDR2 SQIVND, per germline (reference sequence). With 3 bases removed from V and 2 bases from J, the gap between germline ends came to 7 bases. The length of the CDR3 is 13 residues. DNA of the CDR3: TGTGCCAGTAGTATTATACATAACACTGAAGCTTTCTTT. This translates into CASSIIHNTEAFF.

The chain recombines TRBV10-2 with TRBJ2-7; D possibly corresponds to TRBD1 (7 bases). CDR1 and CDR2 (germline): WSHSY, SAAADI. The V and J ends lost 2 bases and 6 bases respectively, with 11 bases between them. The CDR3 has 13 residues. The CDR3: CASSEQGGSEQYF. The CDR3 DNA reads TGCGCCAGCAGTGAGCAGGGGGGAAGCGAGCAGTACTTC.

V is TRBV5-6 and J is TRBJ2-1, with a possible D match to TRBD2 (6 bases). From germline, CDR1 is SGHDT and CDR2 YYEEEE. This CDR3 is built from 13 residues. V lost 4 bases to trimming and J lost 7 bases, with 12 bases between them. CDR3 amino acids: CASSRRGVNEQFF. As DNA, the CDR3 is TGTGCCAGCAGCCGGAGGGGAGTGAATGAGCAGTTCTTC.

The V call is TRBV2, the J call TRBJ1-1; D remains ambiguous. V dropped 4 bases and J dropped 4 bases, with 10 bases sitting between them. This CDR3 has 13 amino acids. Germline V gene lookup returns CDR1 SNHLY and CDR2 FYNNEI. CDR3 DNA: TGTGCCAGCAGTGGGATGGGAGGCACTGAAGCTTTCTTT. Protein: CASSGMGGTEAFF.

The genes are TRBV19 and TRBJ2-2; 8 positions match TRBD2. Germline trimming cut 5 bases from V and 6 bases from J; bases unmatched to any gene: 8. The CDR3 is 15 residues long. Germline lookup yields CDR1 LNHDA and CDR2 SQIVND (reference sequence). In nucleotides, the CDR3 is TGTGCCAGTAGTCCCGGGACTAGGGGGGCCGGGGAGCTGTTTTTT. It translates to CASSPGTRGAGELFF.

The chain recombines TRBV6-5 with TRBJ2-7; possibly TRBD1 for D (6 bases). The germline gives CDR1 MNHEY, CDR2 SVGAGI. The ends were cut back, 5 bases at V and 5 bases at J, with 16 bases in the middle. The CDR3 contains 14 residues. For the CDR3, the DNA is TGTGCCAGCAGTATAACAGGGATCGGGGACGAGCAGTACTTC. Translation: CASSITGIGDEQYF.

With respect to this clone: A junction end diverges from the germline sequence, so it may reflect a read error. This same CDR3 is encoded by further DNA sequences in the sample. The rearrangement joins TRBV7-2 to TRBJ2-7; D is unresolved. Germline V gene data show CDR1 as SGHTA and CDR2 as FQGNSA. CDR3 length: 13 amino acids. The chain's CDR3 is CASSEPSAYEQYF. In DNA, the CDR3 is TGTGCTAGCAGTGAACCAAGCGCCTACGAGCAGTACTTC. The complete variable domain, with remaining parts taken from reference TRBV7-2 and TRBJ2-7, reads GAGVSQSPSNKVTEKGKDVELRCDPISGHTALYWYRQSLGQGLEFLIYFQGNSAPDKSGLPSDRFSAERTGGSVSTLTIQRTQQEDSAVYLCASSEPSAYEQYFGPGTRLTVT.

The chain employs TRBV7-2 and TRBJ2-7, with D perhaps matching TRBD2 (5 bases). Per germline, CDR1 SGHTA and CDR2 FQGNSA. The CDR3 runs 14 residues. Trimming removed 4 bases from V and 0 bases from J, with 10 bases in between. The CDR3: CASSSGRGSYEQYF. The DNA of the CDR3 is TGTGCCAGCAGCTCAGGACGGGGCTCCTACGAGCAGTACTTC.

The chain carries TRBV19 and TRBJ2-2; a possible D gene is TRBD2 (5 bases). The CDR3 has 14 amino acids. Germline assignment: CDR1 LNHDA and CDR2 SQIVND (reference sequence). Trimming removed 7 bases at V and 1 base at J, with 10 bases between. In DNA form, the CDR3 reads TGTGCCAGTACCCCCGGGATGAACACCGGGGAGCTGTTTTTT. Translated: CASTPGMNTGELFF.

The rearrangement joins TRBV19 to TRBJ1-1, with 8 bases that match TRBD1. The V gene end was trimmed by 5 bases and the J gene end by 4 bases; junction bases not matched to a gene: 12. The CDR3 consists of 16 residues. Germline CDR1 LNHDA, CDR2 SQIVND (reference sequence). In nucleotides, the CDR3 is TGTGCCAGTAGTTCGGACAGGGAGGTTTGGGGCACTGAAGCTTTCTTT. It translates to CASSSDREVWGTEAFF.

This clone was detected only once. This rearrangement joins TRBV19 to TRBJ1-1; TRBD1 matches at 7 bases. J gave up 3 bases and V 8 bases, and 3 bases lay outside the gene matches. Germline CDR1 and CDR2: LNHDA and SQIVND (reference sequence). This CDR3 contains 12 residues. The CDR3 coding sequence is TGTGCCAGTTGCAGGGGGGACACTGAAGCTTTCTTT. Translation: CASCRGDTEAFF.

The chain carries TRBV19 and TRBJ1-5; 9 bases agree with TRBD1. The CDR3 consists of 15 residues. Germline trimming cut 7 bases from V and 4 bases from J; bases unmatched to any gene: 8. Germline-derived CDR1 and CDR2 are LNHDA and SQIVND (reference sequence). CDR3 region: CASIPGTGRNQPQHF. The DNA for the CDR3 is TGTGCCAGTATCCCCGGGACAGGGAGGAATCAGCCCCAGCATTTT.

The rearrangement uses TRBV28 and TRBJ1-4, with D maybe TRBD1 (6 bases). In germline, CDR1 is MDHEN, CDR2 SYDVKM. Trimming removed 8 bases at V and 5 bases at J, with 9 bases between. CDR3 length: 12 residues. This chain's CDR3 is CASGQRNEKLFF. CDR3 nucleotide sequence: TGTGCCAGCGGACAGAGAAATGAAAAACTGTTTTTT.

The genes are TRBV28 and TRBJ1-1; the D is unclear. Germline CDR1 is MDHEN and CDR2 is SYDVKM. V shed 2 bases and J shed 5 bases, with 15 bases lying between them. CDR3 length equals 15 residues. This chain's CDR3 is CASSLGPIRGTEAFF. CDR3 coding DNA: TGTGCCAGCAGTTTAGGCCCTATACGGGGTACTGAAGCTTTCTTT.

The chain joins TRBV5-1 to TRBJ2-2; 14 positions match TRBD2. Germline-derived CDR1 and CDR2 are SGHRS and YFSETQ. The CDR3 has 19 residues. V gave up 0 bases and J gave up 0 bases; unmatched junction bases: 4. For the CDR3, the DNA is TGCGCCAGCAGCTTGGGGAGACTAGCGGGAGGGTCGAACACCGGGGAGCTGTTTTTT. Its translation: CASSLGRLAGGSNTGELFF.

This clone appeared once. The chain employs TRBV28 and TRBJ1-1; D remains unclear. V lost 4 bases and J lost 1, with 10 bases in between. The V gene's germline CDR1 is MDHEN and CDR2 SYDVKM. CDR3 length equals 14 residues. CDR3: CASSSPPRNTEAFF. The CDR3 DNA sequence: TGTGCCAGCAGTTCTCCCCCCCGGAACACTGAAGCTTTCTTT. Complete variable domain (other parts from reference TRBV28 and TRBJ1-1): DVKVTQSSRYLVKRTGEKVFLECVQDMDHENMFWYRQDPGLGLRLIYFSYDVKMKEKGDIPEGYSVSREKKERFSLILESASTNQTSMYLCASSSPPRNTEAFFGQGTRLTVV.

The J gene is TRBJ1-2, the V gene TRBV24-1, with D possibly matching TRBD1 (5 bases). Trimming shortened V by 5 bases and J by 8 bases, and 11 bases separated the two germline ends. Germline V gene lookup returns CDR1 KGHDR and CDR2 SFDVKD. The CDR3 loop spans 12 amino acids. CDR3 DNA: TGTGCCACCAGTGCCTCGGGGGGAGGCTACACCTTC. Translation: CATSASGGGYTF.

The chain uses TRBV30 and TRBJ1-2; TRBD1 aligns across 8 bases. This CDR3 contains 15 residues. Trimming took 0 bases from V and 6 from J; bases not matched to a gene: 9. Germline V gives CDR1 GTSNPN, CDR2 SVGIG (reference sequence). CDR3 DNA: TGTGCCTGGAGTGTAACTCAGGGGGCGCGGGATGGCTACACCTTC. This gives the protein CAWSVTQGARDGYTF.

V gene TRBV7-2 combines with J gene TRBJ2-3; 7 nucleotides line up with TRBD2. The V gene end was trimmed by 5 bases and the J gene end by 4 bases; junction bases not matched to a gene: 6. Germline lookup yields CDR1 SGHTA and CDR2 FQGNSA. This CDR3 is 14 amino acids long. The CDR3 nucleotides are TGTGCCAGCAGCACCGGGGGGTCCCCAGATACGCAGTATTTT. It translates to CASSTGGSPDTQYF.

The V and J genes are TRBV25-1 and TRBJ1-2; D is unresolved. CDR1 and CDR2 from the germline V gene are MGHDK and SYGVNS. This CDR3 contains 13 residues. V was cut by 3 bases and J by 4 bases, with 9 bases left in between. CDR3 protein: CASSDYSGYGYTF. The CDR3 DNA reads as TGTGCCAGCAGTGACTACTCAGGCTATGGCTACACCTTC.

The chain carries TRBV19 and TRBJ2-7; 10 bases map to TRBD1. V lost 5 bases, J lost 2 bases, and 6 bases stayed unmatched. This CDR3 is built from 15 residues. Germline V CDR1 and CDR2: LNHDA, SQIVND (reference sequence). The CDR3 coding sequence is TGTGCCAGTAGTCCCGACAGGGGGCCCACCTACGAGCAGTACTTC. As protein: CASSPDRGPTYEQYF.